This T cell receptor (beta chain) stems from a study of cytomegalovirus exposure and HLA in healthy donors. Points from the study as a whole: It was approximately 150 TCR beta chains that were listed as cytomegalovirus-associated. Cytomegalovirus status, reportedly, was diagnosed with high specificity and sensitivity by the classifier. Across donors, most TCRs were seen rarely, yet some public ones were widespread.

Turning to this clone: Its antigen is undetermined.

TCRdb's table, derived via immunoSEQ multiplex PCR, lists solely in-frame clones and lacks some. Here the sample spans about 160,000 clones, about four fifths being singletons. This CDR3 comprises 13 residues. Germline V gene data show CDR1 as LNHDA and CDR2 as SQIVND (reference sequence). The germline V and J ends were trimmed by 2 bases and 2 bases, with 5 bases remaining between them. The chain combines TRBV19 with TRBJ2-3; D ambiguous. The sequence was collected from a man aged 25-40 years in good health and CMV-seropositive. The sample taken for sequencing was PBMCs. The CDR3 is CASSISFTDTQYF. DNA for the CDR3: TGTGCCAGTAGTATAAGCTTCACAGATACGCAGTATTTT.